The clone carrying this T cell receptor beta chain was counted a few times. Here immunoSEQ multiplex PCR was the method, and the copy in TCRdb shows in-frame clones only, minus some. The table lists under 300,000 clones, around four fifths of them singletons. The CDR3 spans 14 residues. Germline V gives CDR1 SGHVS, CDR2 FNYEAQ. The germline V and J ends were trimmed by 0 bases and 7 bases, with 7 bases remaining between them. The data belong to a study of blood T cell repertoires in COVID-19. For the study at large: Collection of acute and convalescent COVID-19 samples took place in the United States, Italy and Spain. In each case, the material was cDNA or gDNA derived from T cells, B-cell-depleted T cells, or PBMCs.

Sequencing was performed on peripheral blood. The gene calls are TRBV7-6 and TRBJ1-6, with D unresolved. This sequence was found in a woman aged 60-75 years with active or convalescent COVID-19. CDR3 protein: CASSLAAANSPLHF. CDR3 nucleotides: TGTGCCAGCAGCTTAGCGGCGGCAAATTCACCCCTCCACTTT.